The clone carrying this TCR beta chain was counted between two and nine times. Assay used: immunoSEQ multiplex PCR; TCRdb lists only in-frame clones, some missing. Of roughly 160,000 clones listed, roughly 84% are singletons. This sample was included in a study of blood T cell repertoires in COVID-19. Study-wide context: From the United States, Italy and Spain came samples of acute and convalescent COVID-19.

The sequencing sample was made of peripheral blood. The sequence came from a man between 65 and 85 years old with active or convalescent COVID-19.

The CDR3 loop is CASGPSGLAYEQYF. In nucleotides, the CDR3 is TGCGCCAGCGGCCCTAGCGGGCTGGCCTACGAGCAGTACTTC. The chain links TRBV5-1 to TRBJ2-7, with TRBD2 matching 8 bases. CDR3 size: 14 residues. Germline loops: CDR1 SGHRS, CDR2 YFSETQ. J was trimmed by 2 bases and V by 7 bases; bases with no gene match: 8.